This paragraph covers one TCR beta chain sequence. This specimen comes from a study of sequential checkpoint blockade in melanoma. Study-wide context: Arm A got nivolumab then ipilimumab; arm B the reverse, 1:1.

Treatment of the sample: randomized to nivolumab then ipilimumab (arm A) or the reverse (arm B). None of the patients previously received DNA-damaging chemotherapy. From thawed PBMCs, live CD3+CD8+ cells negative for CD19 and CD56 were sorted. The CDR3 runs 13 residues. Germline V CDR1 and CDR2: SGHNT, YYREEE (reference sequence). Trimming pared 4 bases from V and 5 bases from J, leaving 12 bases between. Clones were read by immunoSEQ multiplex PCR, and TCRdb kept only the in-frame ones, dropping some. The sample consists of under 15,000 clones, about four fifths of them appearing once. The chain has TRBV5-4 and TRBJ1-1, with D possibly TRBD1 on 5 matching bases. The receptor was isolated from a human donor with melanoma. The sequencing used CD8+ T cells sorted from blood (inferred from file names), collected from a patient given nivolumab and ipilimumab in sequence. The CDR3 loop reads CASSPPGKTEAFF. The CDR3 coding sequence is TGTGCCAGCAGCCCCCCAGGGAAGACTGAAGCTTTCTTT. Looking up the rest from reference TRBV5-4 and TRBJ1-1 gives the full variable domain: ETGVTQSPTHLIKTRGQQVTLRCSSQSGHNTVSWYQQALGQGPQFIFQYYREEENGRGNFPPRFSGLQFPNYSSELNVNALELDDSALYLCASSPPGKTEAFFGQGTRLTVV.